The source of this T cell receptor (beta chain) is a study of cytomegalovirus exposure and HLA in healthy donors. Use of 60 Vbeta and 13 Jbeta primers characterized the PCR. Generated by immunoSEQ multiplex PCR, the TCRdb table keeps only in-frame clones and is missing some. This sample carries around 200,000 clones, about three quarters of them seen once, and the ten largest clones take roughly 16%. This clone was seen more than once but under ten times. Sequencing used PBMCs. The receptor was derived from a man between 35 and 55 years old in good health and CMV-seronegative.

The CDR3 DNA sequence: TGTGCCAGCAGTGACGGACAACTTCGCTCTGGGGCCAACGTCCTGACTTTC. Translation: CASSDGQLRSGANVLTF. The rearrangement links TRBV6-1 to TRBJ2-6; the D gene is possibly TRBD1 (5 bases). This CDR3 has 17 residues. The V end was cut by 3 bases, the J end by 0 bases, with 12 bases between. Per the germline V gene, CDR1 is MNHNS and CDR2 is SASEGT.